The sequence of this T cell receptor beta chain was determined in a study of blood T cell repertoires in COVID-19. CDR1 SGHNT and CDR2 YYREEE come from the germline V gene (reference sequence). The CDR3 loop spans 12 amino acids. Trimming stripped 4 bases from V and 0 bases from J, with 4 bases between. The method was immunoSEQ multiplex PCR; TCRdb's version includes in-frame clones alone and lacks a portion of them. The sample contains about 160,000 clones, roughly 80% of which appear only once. The clonotype originates from a woman between 35 and 50 years old with acute COVID-19. Specimen: PBMCs or T cells enriched from blood (not recorded which). The chain links TRBV5-4 to TRBJ2-5; D is ambiguous. CDR3 nucleotides: TGTGCCAGCAGCGCGTACCAAGAGACCCAGTACTTC. Encoded protein: CASSAYQETQYF.